This T cell receptor (beta chain) was obtained from a study of T-cell reconstitution after alpha-beta-depleted transplantation in children. Per the germline V gene, CDR1 is SGHAT and CDR2 is FQNNGV. This CDR3 comprises 13 residues. V lost 4 bases, J lost 5 bases, and 10 bases lay in between. In this sample, this clonotype turned up many times. As yet, its antigen is unknown. Findings of the study overall: Surviving recipient T cells and thymic progenitors underlay high day-60 TCRbeta diversity in some patients. In patients about two months after transplant, alpha-beta T cells reportedly arose from several hundred expanded graft clones. The main origin of T-cell counts and diversity one year after transplant was newly produced T cells.

A TCRbeta library incorporating unique molecular identifiers was prepared. TCRdb re-analysed the PCR reads in MiXCR, keeping a single row per CDR3 protein. The sample yields over 450,000 distinct CDR3 sequences, over 9.5% seen once. This clonotype originated in a child under 10 years old with inherited bone marrow failure, due to receive a stem cell transplant. The sequencing used PBMCs, collected before TCRalphabeta/CD19-depleted stem cell transplant. This chain connects TRBV11-2 to TRBJ2-3; the D gene is possibly TRBD2 (6 bases). CDR3: CASSSSRGDTQYF. The CDR3 DNA is TGTGCCAGCAGCTCCTCGCGGGGAGATACGCAGTATTTT.